This record concerns one TCR beta chain sequence. Its antigen remains unidentified. These data are taken from a study of long-term antiretroviral therapy in people with HIV. The libraries were made with immunoSEQ v3.0 at survey level. Clones were sequenced by immunoSEQ multiplex PCR, and TCRdb holds only the in-frame ones, with some missing. Of 25,000 or so clones in the sample, 65% to 85% were seen once. Whole-study results and caveats: Increased diversity was seen after ART, yet it remained lower than in transplant donor controls. The range of CDR3 lengths in HIV repertoires proved narrower than that found in controls.

The sample in question was unsorted PBMCs, obtained 0.8 years before starting antiretroviral therapy. The receptor's source is a man in his late teens or twenties with HIV.

CDR3 nucleotide sequence: TGTGCCAGTAGTCCAACAGGGGCTTCCCCCTCTGGGGCCAACGTCCTGACTTTC. This gives the protein CASSPTGASPSGANVLTF. The chain recombines TRBV19 with TRBJ2-6, with 7 nucleotides matching TRBD1. Per germline, CDR1 LNHDA and CDR2 SQIVND (reference sequence). The CDR3 spans 18 residues. V was pared by 5 bases and J by 0 bases, with 10 bases of the junction left unmatched. Filled out from reference TRBV19 and TRBJ2-6, the complete variable domain reads DGGITQSPKYLFRKEGQNVTLSCEQNLNHDAMYWYRQDPGQGLRLIYYSQIVNDFQKGDIAEGYSVSREKKESFPLTVTSAQKNPTAFYLCASSPTGASPSGANVLTFGAGSRLTVL.